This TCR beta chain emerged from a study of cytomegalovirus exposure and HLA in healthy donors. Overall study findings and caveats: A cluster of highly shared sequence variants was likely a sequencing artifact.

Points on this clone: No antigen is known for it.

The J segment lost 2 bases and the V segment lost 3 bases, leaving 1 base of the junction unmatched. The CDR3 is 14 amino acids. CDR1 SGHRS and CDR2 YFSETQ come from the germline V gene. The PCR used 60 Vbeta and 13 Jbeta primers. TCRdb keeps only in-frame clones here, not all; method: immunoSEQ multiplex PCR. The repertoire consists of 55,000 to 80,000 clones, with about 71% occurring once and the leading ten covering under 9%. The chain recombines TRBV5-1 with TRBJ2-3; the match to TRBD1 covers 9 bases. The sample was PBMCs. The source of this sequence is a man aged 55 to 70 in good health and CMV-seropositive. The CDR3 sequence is CASSWDRATDTQYF. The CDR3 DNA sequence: TGCGCCAGCAGCTGGGACAGGGCCACAGATACGCAGTATTTT.